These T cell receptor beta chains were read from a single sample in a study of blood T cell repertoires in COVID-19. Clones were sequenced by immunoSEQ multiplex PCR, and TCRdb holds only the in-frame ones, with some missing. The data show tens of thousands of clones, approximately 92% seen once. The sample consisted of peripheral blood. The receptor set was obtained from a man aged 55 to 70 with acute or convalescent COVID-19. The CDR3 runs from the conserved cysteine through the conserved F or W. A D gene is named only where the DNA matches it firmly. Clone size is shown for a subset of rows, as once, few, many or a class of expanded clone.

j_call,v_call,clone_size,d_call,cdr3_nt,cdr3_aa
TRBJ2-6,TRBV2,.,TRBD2,TGTGCCAGCGTCACTCCGGGAGGCTCTGGGGCCAACGTCCTGACTTTC,CASVTPGGSGANVLTF
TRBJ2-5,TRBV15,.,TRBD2,TGTGCCACCAGCACCCGGGGTGGTGCGGGAGGCGGGGAGACCCAGTACTTC,CATSTRGGAGGGETQYF
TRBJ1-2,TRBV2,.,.,TGTGCCAGCAGTGAAGCGAGTTGGGGCTACACCTTC,CASSEASWGYTF
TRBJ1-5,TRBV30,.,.,TGTGCCTGGAGGACAACTGACAATCAGCCCCAGCATTTT,CAWRTTDNQPQHF
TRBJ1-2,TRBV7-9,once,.,TGTGCCAGCAGTGCGGTGTCGGATGGCTACACCTTC,CASSAVSDGYTF
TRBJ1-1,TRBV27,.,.,TGTGCCAGCAGCCCAAACGGGGGAGACACTGAAGCTTTCTTT,CASSPNGGDTEAFF
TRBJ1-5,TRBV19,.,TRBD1,TGTGCCAGCTCACCGGGACAGGGGTACAATCAGCCCCAGCATTTT,CASSPGQGYNQPQHF
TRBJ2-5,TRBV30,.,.,TGTGCCTGGAGTGCGACTAGTCTTCTGGAGACCCAGTACTTC,CAWSATSLLETQYF
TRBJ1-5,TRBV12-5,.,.,TGTGCTAGTGGTTGGTCGGGGAATAGCAATCAGCCCCAGCATTTT,CASGWSGNSNQPQHF
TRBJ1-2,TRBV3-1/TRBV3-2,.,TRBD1,TGTGCCAGCAGCCATCACAGGGGAGGCTATGGCTACACCTTC,CASSHHRGGYGYTF
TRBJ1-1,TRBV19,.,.,TGTGCCAGTAGTATAAGGTACAGGGCGAACACTGAAGCTTTCTTT,CASSIRYRANTEAFF
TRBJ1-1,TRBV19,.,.,TGTGCCAGTAGTATTGCGCGGGCGAACACTGAAGCTTTCTTT,CASSIARANTEAFF
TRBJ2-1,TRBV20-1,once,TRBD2,TGCAGTGCTAGTGGACTAGCGGGAGCCTCACCCATACAAGATGAGCAGTTCTTC,CSASGLAGASPIQDEQFF
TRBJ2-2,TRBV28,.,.,TGTGCCAGCAGAAAGCCCCTCCAGGGCACCGGGGAGCTGTTTTTT,CASRKPLQGTGELFF
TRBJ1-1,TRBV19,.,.,TGTGCCAGTAGTATAGAGCAGGACAGTGCCGAAGCTTTCTTT,CASSIEQDSAEAFF
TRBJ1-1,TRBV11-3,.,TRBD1,TGTGCCAGCAGCTTAGGTGGGGGACAGGAAGCTTTCTTT,CASSLGGGQEAFF
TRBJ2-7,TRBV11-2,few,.,TGTGCCAGCAGCTTAGAACGGGACATCTACGAGCAGTACTTC,CASSLERDIYEQYF
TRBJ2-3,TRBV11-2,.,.,TGTGCCAGCAGCCTATCCCGAACCACAGATACGCAGTATTTT,CASSLSRTTDTQYF
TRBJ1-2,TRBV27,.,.,TGTGCCAGCAGTTTATTCGGGGAGGACGGGGCTACCTATGGCTACACCTTC,CASSLFGEDGATYGYTF
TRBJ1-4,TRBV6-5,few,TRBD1,TGTGCCAGTAGACAGGGCGGTCGTGAAAAACTGTTTTTT,CASRQGGREKLFF
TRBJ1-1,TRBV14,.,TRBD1,TGTGCCAGCAGCCAAGTTGGGACAGGGACTGAAGCTTTCTTT,CASSQVGTGTEAFF
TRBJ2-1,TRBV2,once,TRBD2,TGTGCCAGCTTAAACGGACTCGGACAGGCCCCCCGCCGCGGGAGGGAATCGCACAATGAGCAGTTCTTC,CASLNGLGQAPRRGRESHNEQFF
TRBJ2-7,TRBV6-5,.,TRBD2,TGTGCCAGCAGTCGGACTAGCGGACACTACGAGCAGTACTTC,CASSRTSGHYEQYF
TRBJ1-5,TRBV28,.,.,TGTGCCAGCAGTTTATGGAGCACAGGGAATCAGCCCCAGCATTTT,CASSLWSTGNQPQHF
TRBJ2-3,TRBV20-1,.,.,TGCAGTGCTAGTGCGAGCGTTGGCACAGATACGCAGTATTTT,CSASASVGTDTQYF
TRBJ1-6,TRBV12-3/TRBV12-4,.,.,TGTGCCAGCAGTTATGAGTTGAATTCACCCCTCCACTTT,CASSYELNSPLHF
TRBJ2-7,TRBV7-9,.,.,TGTGCCAGCACCCCACCGGGGTCACAGGGAAACGAGCAGTACTTC,CASTPPGSQGNEQYF
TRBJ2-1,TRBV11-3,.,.,TGTGCCAGCAGCTCCGCAGTGGGAGGTGAGCAGTTCTTC,CASSSAVGGEQFF
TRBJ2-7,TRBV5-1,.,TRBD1,TGCGCCAGTACTCCGGACAGGGCTCTCTACGAGCAGTACTTC,CASTPDRALYEQYF
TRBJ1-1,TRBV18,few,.,TGTGCCAGCTCACAAGACAAGAACACTGAAGCTTTCTTT,CASSQDKNTEAFF
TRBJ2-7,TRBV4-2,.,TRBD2,TGTGCCAGCAGCCAGACTAGCGGGAGTTCCTACGAGCAGTACTTC,CASSQTSGSSYEQYF
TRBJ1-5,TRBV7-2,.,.,TGTGCCAGCAGCTGGGTCCTAGATTTAGGAATAAATCAGCCCCAGCATTTT,CASSWVLDLGINQPQHF